The next 23 T cell receptor beta chains were all read from a single sample in a study of cytomegalovirus exposure and HLA in healthy donors. Researchers ran the PCR with 60 Vbeta and 13 Jbeta primers. Using immunoSEQ multiplex PCR, the repertoire was profiled, and TCRdb retains in-frame clones only, with some absent. This sample's table has 95,000 to 150,000 clones. Sample: PBMCs. These receptors all stem from a young man in good health and CMV-seronegative.

The J gene is TRBJ2-7, the V gene TRBV6-1; maybe TRBD1 (6 bases). V lost 4 bases, J lost 2 bases, and 21 bases lay in between. In germline, CDR1 is MNHNS, CDR2 SASEGT. The length of the CDR3 is 17 residues. The CDR3 DNA reads as TGTGCCAGCAGTGCCGGGACACCAACCGACAGGACCTACGAGCAGTACTTC. Translated, it gives CASSAGTPTDRTYEQYF.

The chain recombines TRBV6-5 with TRBJ2-1, with 8 bases identical to TRBD1. Trimming cost V 2 bases and J 9 bases; bases outside gene matches: 9. CDR1 is MNHEY and CDR2 is SVGAGI in the germline V gene. The CDR3 extends over 15 amino acids. The CDR3 region is CASSYEGQASTEQFF. CDR3 sequence (DNA): TGTGCCAGCAGTTACGAGGGACAGGCATCTACTGAGCAGTTCTTC.

The rearrangement joins TRBV7-9 to TRBJ2-7, with 9 bases fitting TRBD1. CDR3 length equals 13 residues. V shed 5 bases, J shed 4 bases, and the junction held 3 bases outside the gene matches. Germline CDR1 is SEHNR and CDR2 is FQNEAQ (reference sequence). The CDR3 reads CASSPGTGYEQYF. The CDR3 bases are TGTGCCAGCAGCCCCGGGACAGGGTACGAGCAGTACTTC. Using reference TRBV7-9 and TRBJ2-7 for the parts outside the CDR3, the full variable domain is DTGVSQNPRHKITKRGQNVTFRCDPISEHNRLYWYRQTLGQGPEFLTYFQNEAQLEKSRLLSDRFSAERPKGSFSTLEIQRTEQGDSAMYLCASSPGTGYEQYFGPGTRLTVT.

The CDR3 region has the DNA TGTGCCATCAGTGAAGCAGGGGGGTCGACAGATACGCAGTATTTT. It is translated as CAISEAGGSTDTQYF. J is TRBJ2-3 and V is TRBV10-3, with D maybe TRBD1 (7 bases). V was cut by 3 bases and J by 3 bases, with 13 bases left in between. The CDR3 extends over 15 amino acids. CDR1 and CDR2 (germline): ENHRY, SYGVKD.

CDR3 region: CASNIAGGQETQYF. CDR3 bases: TGTGCCAGCAATATAGCGGGGGGCCAAGAGACCCAGTACTTC. The genes are TRBV27 and TRBJ2-5, with 10 bases identical to TRBD2. This CDR3 is built from 14 residues. Trimming took 7 bases from V and 1 from J; bases not matched to a gene: 3. The germline CDR1 and CDR2 sequences are MNHEY and SMNVEV (reference sequence).

The chain couples TRBV28 to TRBJ1-3; TRBD1 is a possible D gene (6 bases). This CDR3 spans 18 amino acids. V dropped 4 bases and J dropped 0 bases, with 19 bases sitting between them. From germline, CDR1 is MDHEN and CDR2 SYDVKM. The CDR3 nucleotides are TGTGCCAGCAGTTATAGGACAGAAGGTCTCGCCTCTGGAAACACCATATATTTT. As protein: CASSYRTEGLASGNTIYF.

The rearrangement joins TRBV5-6 to TRBJ1-5, with no clear D. CDR1 and CDR2 (germline): SGHDT, YYEEEE. The CDR3 loop spans 14 amino acids. Trimming pared 3 bases from V and 3 bases from J, leaving 10 bases between. CDR3 sequence (DNA): TGTGCCAGCAGCTCAGGATTCGACAATCAGCCCCAGCATTTT. Protein product: CASSSGFDNQPQHF.

This chain links TRBV11-2 with TRBJ2-2; D remains unclear. The ends were cut back, 1 base at V and 7 bases at J, with 13 bases in the middle. The CDR3 runs 15 residues. Looked up from germline, CDR1 is SGHAT and CDR2 is FQNNGV. Written as DNA, the CDR3 is TGTGCCAGCAGCTTAGCGCCCGAGGTCGGCGGGGAGCTGTTTTTT. Its translation is CASSLAPEVGGELFF.

The chain joins TRBV5-5 to TRBJ2-7; 8 positions match TRBD1. CDR3 length: 14 residues. After removal of 1 base from V and 6 bases from J, the junction contained 6 bases not matched to a gene. Per the germline V gene, CDR1 is SGHKS and CDR2 is YYEKEE (reference sequence). CDR3 DNA sequence: TGTGCCAGCAGCTTGACAGGGGGGTCTCGCGAGCAGTACTTC. Translating gives CASSLTGGSREQYF.

This chain links TRBV5-1 with TRBJ2-2, with 9 positions matching TRBD2. In germline, CDR1 is SGHRS, CDR2 YFSETQ. The CDR3 runs 15 residues. V shed 6 bases and J 3 bases; nucleotides not matched to a gene: 6. The CDR3 loop is CASKYTSGHTGELFF. As DNA, the CDR3 is TGCGCCAGCAAATATACTAGCGGGCACACCGGGGAGCTGTTTTTT.

V is TRBV7-3 and J is TRBJ2-3; 14 nucleotides agree with TRBD2. Trimming at V came to 3 bases and at J to 3 bases, leaving 2 bases not matched to a gene. Germline CDR1 reads SGHTA; CDR2 reads FQGTGA. The CDR3 has 16 residues. DNA of the CDR3: TGTGCCAGCAGCTTTGGACTAGCGGGGGGAACAGATACGCAGTATTTT. Translated: CASSFGLAGGTDTQYF.

In nucleotides, the CDR3 is TGTGCCAGCAGCACGCTAGCGGGAGAGGGGAACGGGGAGCTGTTTTTT. It specifies CASSTLAGEGNGELFF. The chain links TRBV7-6 to TRBJ2-2; TRBD2 matches 10 bases. Germline assignment: CDR1 SGHVS and CDR2 FNYEAQ. This CDR3 spans 16 amino acids. The V and J ends lost 5 bases and 7 bases, in that order; junction bases with no gene match: 10.

The genes are TRBV5-4 and TRBJ2-5, with 13 positions matching TRBD2. The CDR3 totals 15 residues. The J segment lost 4 bases and the V segment lost 2 bases, leaving 2 bases of the junction unmatched. Per the germline V gene, CDR1 is SGHNT and CDR2 is YYREEE (reference sequence). The CDR3 DNA reads TGTGCCAGCAGCTTAGGACTAGCGGGGGCAGAGACCCAGTACTTC. Its protein is CASSLGLAGAETQYF.

The chain has TRBV7-3 and TRBJ1-2; no reliable D call. The V and J ends lost 0 bases and 7 bases respectively, with 15 bases between them. The CDR3 length is 15 residues. The germline V gene encodes CDR1 SGHTA and CDR2 FQGTGA. The CDR3 nucleotides are TGTGCCAGCAGCTTAACGATAGGGAGGTCCGGTGGCTACACCTTC. It yields the protein CASSLTIGRSGGYTF.

The chain employs TRBV6-5 and TRBJ1-2, with D perhaps matching TRBD1 (5 bases). Germline-derived CDR1 and CDR2 are MNHEY and SVGAGI. CDR3 length: 14 amino acids. The ends were cut back, 5 bases at V and 8 bases at J, with 18 bases in the middle. Written as DNA, the CDR3 is TGTGCCAGCAGTACTTGGTGGGGGGTGCAAGGCTACACCTTC. Protein product: CASSTWWGVQGYTF.

V gene TRBV6-1 combines with J gene TRBJ2-7; D is perhaps TRBD2 (5 bases). V was cut by 3 bases and J by 3 bases, with 12 bases left in between. In germline, CDR1 is MNHNS, CDR2 SASEGT. The CDR3 length is 14 residues. Here the CDR3 reads CASSEEVGLYEQYF. CDR3 nucleotide sequence: TGTGCCAGCAGTGAGGAGGTTGGTCTCTACGAGCAGTACTTC.

CDR3 amino acids: CASQKDRATLYEQYF. In DNA, the CDR3 is TGTGCCTCCCAGAAAGACAGGGCGACTCTCTACGAGCAGTACTTC. The chain is built from TRBV6-5 and TRBJ2-7, with 7 bases matching TRBD1. J lost 3 bases, V lost 11 bases, and 16 bases had no gene match. Looked up from germline, CDR1 is MNHEY and CDR2 is SVGAGI. The CDR3 length is 15 residues.

The J gene is TRBJ1-6, the V gene TRBV10-3; TRBD1 might be the D (6 bases). Germline loops: CDR1 ENHRY, CDR2 SYGVKD. CDR3 size: 17 residues. The V end lost 7 bases, the J end lost 10 bases, and 26 bases lay between the germline ends. CDR3 nucleotides: TGTGCCATCAAAGCCTCCAAGGGGGGGATAGGACCGTCACCCCTCCACTTT. It yields the protein CAIKASKGGIGPSPLHF.

The V and J genes are TRBV6-1 and TRBJ1-5; 7 nucleotides line up with TRBD1. Germline V lookup: CDR1 MNHNS, CDR2 SASEGT. Losses at the gene ends were 8 bases for V and 5 bases for J; bases not matched to a gene: 9. This CDR3 comprises 14 residues. The chain's CDR3 is CASSYRGEHQPQHF. In DNA form, the CDR3 reads TGTGCCAGCTCCTACAGGGGTGAGCATCAGCCCCAGCATTTT.

The chain recombines TRBV5-8 with TRBJ1-6; D ambiguous. Per the germline V gene, CDR1 is SGHTS and CDR2 is YDEGEE. The CDR3 covers 16 residues. Trimming left V 5 bases short and J 6 bases short, with 18 bases between. The CDR3 bases are TGTGCCAGCAGTGCGGGGAGCCAGGAACGTAATTCACCCCTCCACTTT. It yields the protein CASSAGSQERNSPLHF.

With respect to this clone: Other nucleotide sequences in the sample specify the same CDR3. The rearrangement links TRBV7-8 to TRBJ1-5, with a weak D call TRBD1 (5 bases). This CDR3 is built from 13 residues. V lost 3 bases and J 4 bases, leaving 7 bases between the germline ends. Germline CDR1 is SGHVS and CDR2 is FQNEAQ. The CDR3 loop reads CASSFGGNQPQHF. Written as DNA, the CDR3 is TGTGCCAGCAGCTTCGGGGGAAATCAGCCCCAGCATTTT.

This CDR3 is CASSSRQNSYEQYF. The CDR3 DNA sequence: TGTGCCAGCAGTTCTCGACAAAACTCCTACGAGCAGTACTTC. The V call is TRBV27, the J call TRBJ2-7; D is uncertain. The germline V and J ends were trimmed by 4 bases and 0 bases, with 10 bases remaining between them. Germline assignment: CDR1 MNHEY and CDR2 SMNVEV (reference sequence). The CDR3 loop spans 14 amino acids.

The J gene is TRBJ1-4, the V gene TRBV19, with TRBD1 matching over 7 bases. V lost 7 bases, J lost 0 bases, and 8 bases stayed unmatched. Germline V gene sequence: CDR1 LNHDA, CDR2 SQIVND (reference sequence). The CDR3 length is 16 residues. The CDR3 nucleotides read TGTGCCAGTATGAGGGACAGAGTTGCAACTAATGAAAAACTGTTTTTT. Its protein product is CASMRDRVATNEKLFF.